The 32 T cell receptor beta chains below come from one sample, sequenced in a study of metastatic and nonmetastatic thyroid tumors. TCRdb re-called clones via MiXCR from the PCR reads. The data hold roughly 58,000 clones, with 4% to 4.5% observed a single time. Patients had received no treatment of any kind before thyroid surgery. The material sequenced was blood. The source of these receptors is a female donor with papillary thyroid cancer or a benign thyroid nodule (not recorded which). Some clones in this sample may be carry-over from other donors' samples.

This clone was observed at least ten times. The chain combines TRBV5-6 with TRBJ2-7; 7 nucleotides agree with TRBD2. The CDR3 covers 15 residues. With V trimmed by 4 bases and J by 2 bases, 9 bases remained unmatched. Germline V CDR1 and CDR2: SGHDT, YYEEEE. The CDR3 region is CASSQSSGETYEQYF. DNA for the CDR3: TGTGCCAGCAGCCAGTCGAGCGGGGAAACCTACGAGCAGTACTTC.

Ten or more counts support this clone. The V and J genes are TRBV28 and TRBJ2-1; 9 bases are shared with TRBD2. Trimming at V came to 2 bases and at J to 2 bases, leaving 1 base not matched to a gene. Germline V gene sequence: CDR1 MDHEN, CDR2 SYDVKM. This CDR3 is built from 15 residues. The chain's CDR3 is CASSLGGRAYNEQFF. The CDR3 DNA reads TGTGCCAGCAGTTTAGGCGGGAGGGCCTACAATGAGCAGTTCTTC.

This clone came up many times. The chain couples TRBV6-2 or TRBV6-3 to TRBJ1-1; 7 positions agree with TRBD1. The germline V gene has CDR1 MNHEY and CDR2 SVGEGT. After removal of 4 bases from V and 6 bases from J, the junction contained 2 bases not matched to a gene. This CDR3 has 12 amino acids. CDR3 nucleotides: TGTGCCAGCAGTTGGACAGGCGCTGAAGCTTTCTTT. Amino acids: CASSWTGAEAFF.

As to this clone: Other DNA sequences in the sample encode the same CDR3. V and J are TRBV6-1 and TRBJ1-2, with D perhaps matching TRBD1 (5 bases). V was cut by 10 bases and J by 4 bases, with 16 bases left in between. CDR1 and CDR2 from the germline V gene are MNHNS and SASEGT. The CDR3 spans 13 residues. The CDR3 region has the DNA TGTGCCACCGAGCAGGAAAGGGGCTATGGCTACACCTTC. It translates to CATEQERGYGYTF.

This clone occurred many times. The chain couples TRBV5-1 to TRBJ2-1, with 10 positions matching TRBD2. This CDR3 spans 16 amino acids. Germline V lookup: CDR1 SGHRS, CDR2 YFSETQ. V dropped 5 bases and J dropped 9; count of bases not matched to a gene: 14. DNA for the CDR3: TGCGCCAGCAGAATAGTAGGACTAGCGGAAAAACCTGAGCAGTTCTTC. Its translation: CASRIVGLAEKPEQFF.

This clone was observed many times. This chain connects TRBV6-1 to TRBJ1-3; the D gene is possibly TRBD1 (6 bases). Germline V lookup: CDR1 MNHNS, CDR2 SASEGT. This CDR3 has 16 amino acids. The germline V and J ends were trimmed by 5 bases and 0 bases, with 14 bases remaining between them. The CDR3 protein is CASSYRQATSGNTIYF. As DNA, the CDR3 is TGTGCCAGCAGTTATAGACAGGCCACCTCTGGAAACACCATATATTTT.

The table lists this clone with many counts. The chain recombines TRBV20-1 with TRBJ2-5; the match to TRBD1 covers 8 bases. The junction had 8 bases not matched to a gene; V was cut back by 4 bases and J by 1 base. The CDR3 loop spans 15 amino acids. Germline V lookup: CDR1 DFQATT, CDR2 SNEGSKA (reference sequence). The CDR3 sequence is CSAKRQGIPQETQYF. The DNA of the CDR3 is TGCAGTGCTAAAAGACAGGGGATACCCCAAGAGACCCAGTACTTC.

This clone was recorded many times. V usage is TRBV5-5 and J usage is TRBJ1-5; D is uncertain. The CDR3 spans 16 residues. V dropped 1 base and J dropped 2 bases, with 13 bases sitting between them. In germline, CDR1 is SGHKS, CDR2 YYEKEE (reference sequence). The chain's CDR3 is CASSLTAGTGNQPQHF. CDR3 bases: TGTGCCAGCAGCTTGACAGCAGGTACGGGCAATCAGCCCCAGCATTTT.

At least ten counts were recorded for this clone. This chain uses TRBV7-2 with TRBJ2-1, with D unresolved. The CDR3 sequence is 16 residues long. Germline V gives CDR1 SGHTA, CDR2 FQGNSA. Trimming stripped 1 base from V and 10 bases from J, with 20 bases between. The chain's CDR3 is CASSLEVGYRSREQFF. The DNA for the CDR3 is TGTGCCAGCAGCTTAGAAGTAGGTTACCGCTCGAGGGAGCAGTTCTTC.

The sample holds many counts of this clone. The V call is TRBV5-1, the J call TRBJ1-2, with 12 bases matching TRBD1. This CDR3 comprises 15 residues. Germline CDR1 and CDR2: SGHRS and YFSETQ. With 4 bases clipped from V and 2 bases from J, the junction kept 3 bases outside the gene matches. The CDR3 reads CASSRGQGANYGYTF. Here the CDR3 DNA reads TGCGCCAGCAGCCGGGGACAGGGGGCCAACTATGGCTACACCTTC.

This clone was seen a handful of times. The chain is built from TRBV7-9 and TRBJ2-2, with D perhaps matching TRBD2 (6 bases). The CDR3 is 15 amino acids. The ends were cut back, 2 bases at V and 3 bases at J, with 10 bases in the middle. Germline CDR1 is SEHNR and CDR2 is FQNEAQ (reference sequence). CDR3 DNA sequence: TGTGCCAGCAGCTTAAGACTAGGTGACACCGGGGAGCTGTTTTTT. Translation gives CASSLRLGDTGELFF.

This clone was detected ten times or more. The J gene is TRBJ2-7, the V gene TRBV20-1, with TRBD2 matching over 9 bases. With V trimmed by 2 bases and J by 2 bases, 10 bases remained unmatched. This CDR3 contains 16 residues. Per germline, CDR1 DFQATT and CDR2 SNEGSKA (reference sequence). Here the CDR3 DNA reads TGCAGTGCTAGATTGAGGGGGCGGGAGGGCCCCTACGAGCAGTACTTC. It is translated as CSARLRGREGPYEQYF.

This clone appeared many times. V gene TRBV19 combines with J gene TRBJ1-4, with TRBD1 matching 7 bases. Germline V gene lookup returns CDR1 LNHDA and CDR2 SQIVND (reference sequence). V lost 7 bases to trimming and J lost 3 bases; unmatched junction nucleotides: 2. CDR3 length: 13 residues. CDR3 loop: CASTGQANEKLFF. In DNA form, the CDR3 reads TGTGCCAGTACAGGACAGGCTAATGAAAAACTGTTTTTT. The full variable domain, with the rest looked up from reference TRBV19 and TRBJ1-4, is DGGITQSPKYLFRKEGQNVTLSCEQNLNHDAMYWYRQDPGQGLRLIYYSQIVNDFQKGDIAEGYSVSREKKESFPLTVTSAQKNPTAFYLCASTGQANEKLFFGSGTQLSVL.

Note on this clone: Without the conserved terminal phenylalanine or tryptophan, this CDR3 likely stems from a read error. V gene TRBV28 combines with J gene TRBJ2-7, with 14 positions matching TRBD2. This CDR3 has 17 amino acids. The germline V gene has CDR1 MDHEN and CDR2 SYDVKM. The chain's CDR3 is CAPAPGTSGSVIYEQYS. In DNA form, the CDR3 reads TGTGCTCCCGCGCCCGGGACTAGCGGGAGTGTTATTTACGAGCAGTACTCC.

Concerning this clone itself: A read error is possible here, since a much larger clone lies one base away. The V and J genes are TRBV2 and TRBJ2-1; 13 positions agree with TRBD2. The V gene's germline CDR1 is SNHLY and CDR2 FYNNEI. The CDR3 is made up of 16 amino acids. V gave up 6 bases and J gave up 9 bases; unmatched junction bases: 11. CDR3 DNA: TGTGCCAGCAGCCCCCGGAGACTAGCGGGAGGCGTTGAGCAGTTCTTC. It specifies CASSPRRLAGGVEQFF.

This clone appeared many times. This chain connects TRBV20-1 to TRBJ2-7; the match to TRBD2 covers 12 bases. This CDR3 is built from 17 residues. Trimming took 0 bases from V and 3 from J; bases not matched to a gene: 9. Germline V gene lookup returns CDR1 DFQATT and CDR2 SNEGSKA (reference sequence). The DNA of the CDR3 is TGCAGTGCTAGAGATCGATACGCGACTAGCGGGAGCTACGAGCAGTACTTC. It encodes CSARDRYATSGSYEQYF.

This clone has a count of ten or more. In DNA form, the CDR3 reads TGTGCCAGCAGCGCCCAGACGGCGCCACCCTTCTCTGGGGCCAACGTCCTGACTTTC. This translates into CASSAQTAPPFSGANVLTF. The chain couples TRBV9 to TRBJ2-6; no firm D call. This CDR3 is 19 amino acids long. Looked up from germline, CDR1 is SGDLS and CDR2 is YYNGEE. Trimming left V 3 bases short and J 0 bases short, with 19 bases between. The complete variable domain, with remaining parts taken from reference TRBV9 and TRBJ2-6, reads DSGVTQTPKHLITATGQRVTLRCSPRSGDLSVYWYQQSLDQGLQFLIQYYNGEERAKGNILERFSAQQFPDLHSELNLSSLELGDSALYFCASSAQTAPPFSGANVLTFGAGSRLTVL.

The sample holds a few counts of this clone. The rearrangement links TRBV6-2 or TRBV6-3 to TRBJ1-2; possibly TRBD1 for D (6 bases). Trimming stripped 8 bases from V and 3 bases from J, with 16 bases between. Germline V gene lookup returns CDR1 MNHEY and CDR2 SVGEGT. CDR3 length: 14 residues. The CDR3 loop reads CASVLTGGDYGYTF. In DNA, the CDR3 is TGTGCCAGCGTCCTGACAGGTGGGGACTATGGCTACACCTTC.

In its sample, this clone was seen a few times. This could be a read error, since a much larger clone is one nucleotide away. The J gene is TRBJ2-1, the V gene TRBV5-1, with 7 bases fitting TRBD2. Trimming at V came to 3 bases and at J to 8 bases, leaving 14 bases not matched to a gene. CDR3 size: 16 residues. CDR1 and CDR2 (germline): SGHRS, YFSETQ. CDR3 amino acids: CASSCRTRGMCYEQFF. For the CDR3, the DNA is TGCGCCAGCAGCTGTAGGACTAGAGGGATGTGTTATGAGCAGTTCTTC.

This clone was recorded many times. V is TRBV20-1 and J is TRBJ1-5; no clear D. V was shortened by 1 base and J by 2 bases, with 12 bases between the two germline ends. The CDR3 runs 15 residues. The germline V gene has CDR1 DFQATT and CDR2 SNEGSKA (reference sequence). CDR3 sequence: CSARAAAEGNQPQHF. The CDR3 DNA sequence: TGCAGTGCTAGAGCCGCTGCGGAAGGCAATCAGCCCCAGCATTTT.

Many counts were recorded for this clone. The chain links TRBV3-1 to TRBJ2-7; D remains unclear. V was shortened by 4 bases and J by 6 bases, with 22 bases between the two germline ends. Germline V gives CDR1 LGHDT, CDR2 YNNKEL (reference sequence). There are 16 residues in the CDR3. The CDR3 region is CASSPGTQYRDLEQYF. The CDR3 bases are TGTGCCAGCAGCCCAGGAACACAATATAGGGATCTCGAGCAGTACTTC.

This sequence joins TRBV28 and TRBJ2-3; 7 bases agree with TRBD2. V dropped 10 bases and J dropped 4; count of bases not matched to a gene: 14. This CDR3 has 15 residues. The germline CDR1 and CDR2 sequences are MDHEN and SYDVKM. CDR3 sequence reads: CATAWGGHVADTQYF. In nucleotides, the CDR3 is TGTGCCACCGCTTGGGGGGGTCATGTGGCAGATACGCAGTATTTT.

This clone has just a few counts. A much larger clonotype is one base distant, so this may be a read error. The chain joins TRBV20-1 to TRBJ2-5; TRBD1 matches 10 bases. CDR3 length: 15 residues. CDR1 DFQATT and CDR2 SNEGSKA come from the germline V gene (reference sequence). CDR3 coding DNA: TGCAGTGCTAGGTCCGGACAGGGGGTATTCGAGAACCAGTACTTC. It specifies CSARSGQGVFENQYF.

This clone was detected many times. CDR3 sequence: CAISDDGSGVTTDTQYF. DNA for the CDR3: TGTGCCATCAGTGACGATGGTAGCGGGGTCACCACAGATACGCAGTATTTT. This rearrangement joins TRBV10-3 to TRBJ2-3; TRBD2 matches 8 bases. This CDR3 region has 17 residues. V shed 3 bases, J shed 2 bases, and the junction held 10 bases outside the gene matches. Germline CDR1 is ENHRY and CDR2 is SYGVKD.

The table lists this clone with many counts. V usage is TRBV19 and J usage is TRBJ1-4, with 7 bases fitting TRBD1. CDR1 is LNHDA and CDR2 is SQIVND in the germline V gene (reference sequence). V shed 6 bases, J shed 8 bases, and the junction held 9 bases outside the gene matches. The CDR3 length is 14 residues. The CDR3 here is CASRNRGRLEKLFF. As DNA, the CDR3 is TGTGCCAGTAGGAATAGGGGGCGCTTAGAAAAACTGTTTTTT. The whole variable domain, remainder taken from reference TRBV19 and TRBJ1-4, is DGGITQSPKYLFRKEGQNVTLSCEQNLNHDAMYWYRQDPGQGLRLIYYSQIVNDFQKGDIAEGYSVSREKKESFPLTVTSAQKNPTAFYLCASRNRGRLEKLFFGSGTQLSVL.

The chain carries TRBV28 and TRBJ1-1, with 7 bases identical to TRBD1. Germline CDR1 is MDHEN and CDR2 is SYDVKM. Trimming cost V 6 bases and J 5 bases; bases outside gene matches: 12. There are 15 residues in the CDR3. In nucleotides, the CDR3 is TGTGCCAGCAGGCAGCAACAGGGGAGGGGAACTGAAGCTTTCTTT. This gives the protein CASRQQQGRGTEAFF. Supplemented by reference TRBV28 and TRBJ1-1, the full variable domain reads DVKVTQSSRYLVKRTGEKVFLECVQDMDHENMFWYRQDPGLGLRLIYFSYDVKMKEKGDIPEGYSVSREKKERFSLILESASTNQTSMYLCASRQQQGRGTEAFFGQGTRLTVV.

This rearrangement joins TRBV27 to TRBJ1-1; D is perhaps TRBD1 (5 bases). CDR3 size: 15 residues. V was pared by 7 bases and J by 3 bases, with 18 bases between. The V gene's germline CDR1 is MNHEY and CDR2 SMNVEV (reference sequence). CDR3 bases: TGTGCCAGCATGGGACGGGCAACTTTCCACACTGAAGCTTTCTTT. Its protein is CASMGRATFHTEAFF.

The table lists this clone with a few counts. V and J are TRBV12-3 or TRBV12-4 and TRBJ2-2; 10 nucleotides line up with TRBD1. V shed 6 bases and J 7 bases; nucleotides not matched to a gene: 8. This CDR3 spans 15 amino acids. This chain's CDR3 is CASRGTGVGLGELFF. CDR3 sequence (DNA): TGTGCCAGCAGGGGGACAGGGGTGGGCCTCGGGGAGCTGTTTTTT.

By sample fraction, this clone is medium-sized (0.01 to 0.1%). The chain recombines TRBV11-2 with TRBJ2-7, with TRBD1 identical over 7 bases. This CDR3 has 12 residues. Trimming took 4 bases from V and 4 from J; bases not matched to a gene: 1. Germline CDR1 SGHAT, CDR2 FQNNGV. The chain's CDR3 is CASSWDSYEQYF. As DNA, the CDR3 is TGTGCCAGCAGCTGGGACAGTTACGAGCAGTACTTC. Combining the CDR3 with reference TRBV11-2 and TRBJ2-7 gives the whole variable domain EAGVAQSPRYKIIEKRQSVAFWCNPISGHATLYWYQQILGQGPKLLIQFQNNGVVDDSQLPKDRFSAERLKGVDSTLKIQPAKLEDSAVYLCASSWDSYEQYFGPGTRLTVT.

The table lists this clone with many counts. This rearrangement joins TRBV2 to TRBJ2-1, with 13 bases identical to TRBD2. CDR1 is SNHLY and CDR2 is FYNNEI in the germline V gene. J lost 5 bases, V lost 7 bases, and 5 bases had no gene match. CDR3 size: 15 residues. CDR3 sequence: CASTPGLAGNNEQFF. The DNA for the CDR3 is TGTGCCAGCACCCCGGGACTAGCGGGAAACAATGAGCAGTTCTTC.

In its sample, this clone was seen many times. The chain combines TRBV11-3 with TRBJ2-7, with D perhaps TRBD2 (5 bases). This CDR3 comprises 17 residues. The V end was cut by 0 bases, the J end by 0 bases, with 15 bases between. In germline, CDR1 is SGHNT, CDR2 YENEEA. CDR3 sequence reads: CASSLDPPGFGSYEQYF. DNA for the CDR3: TGTGCCAGCAGCTTAGACCCACCGGGGTTTGGCTCCTACGAGCAGTACTTC.

This clone was recorded at least ten times. The rearrangement links TRBV6-1 to TRBJ2-7; possible D gene TRBD1, 5 bases. The length of the CDR3 is 14 residues. V gave up 7 bases and J gave up 2 bases, with 15 bases separating them. The germline gives CDR1 MNHNS, CDR2 SASEGT. CDR3 in DNA: TGTGCCAGCATCCTAAACCCAGGGACCTACGAGCAGTACTTC. Translating gives CASILNPGTYEQYF.